This T cell receptor beta chain stems from a study of glioma-infiltrating T cells (dated by TCRdb to the mid-2010s). In the study overall: TCR alpha- and beta-chain repertoires were sequenced from glioma tissue, non-neoplastic brain tissue and matched peripheral blood mononuclear cells. To measure divergence between tissue and blood T-cell populations, each tissue-infiltrating repertoire was compared with the peripheral blood repertoire of the same patient. Three low-grade glioma patients, eight or nine primary glioblastoma patients and three non-glioma patients contributing non-neoplastic brain tissue were included in the paired cohort. The investigation overall reported the following: Tissue and blood shared very few CDR3 sequences, a result attributed to high CDR3 diversity and limited sampling. Group comparisons were based on small numbers of patients: three non-neoplastic, three low-grade glioma and 7 to 9 glioblastoma patients. VJ-independent divergence between tissue and blood was found to be below expectation in non-neoplastic patients but above expectation in all gliomas, particularly low-grade gliomas.

The iRepertoire nested amplicon-rescue multiplex PCR (arm-PCR) platform was used to amplify TCR alpha and beta CDR3 regions from RNA. The input for one-step reverse transcription and amplification was roughly 100-400 ng of tissue mRNA or PBMC total RNA. Following bead purification, Illumina adapters were added by a secondary multiplex PCR, and the libraries were gel-purified between 200 and 400 bp. The libraries contained internal 6-nucleotide barcodes that were used for demultiplexing. Libraries were sequenced on an Illumina MiSeq with 2x220 or 2x250 nucleotide paired-end reads. The authors' pipeline ran thus. Paired reads were merged using FLASH 1.2.11 and were aligned to the GRCh37 human genome using BWA-MEM, after which TRA and TRB reads were extracted. An IMGT-derived reference of cassette sequences and CDR3 motifs, with pseudogenes included, was used for V and J assignment. Reads were translated in three frames, and productive CDR3s were defined by a C…FGXG motif without stop codons. A clonotype was defined as a unique combination of a V-J cassette pair and a CDR3 amino acid sequence. Reads were filtered by Hamming distance, with the threshold set by the sequence error rate of each sample in mapped regions. The raw public data were reprocessed by TCRdb itself: fastp quality trimming at Q25, MiXCR clonotype calling, in-frame beta chains only. Every distinct CDR3 protein forms one entry, paired with its most common genes and DNA. The V and J calls come from TCRdb's annotation, not from the publication. Present in this sample are 100,000 to 150,000 distinct CDR3 sequences, approximately 26% of which were seen just once. The ten largest account for around 28% of the sample.

About this clonotype: Its antigen is unknown. Per-base qualities were not stored, and no clone one base away is much larger.

Measured from the cysteine to the phenylalanine, the CDR3 is 13 residues long. Only the CDR3 part of the read is kept: 39 bases, read in frame from the first base. The CDR1 and CDR2 encoded by the germline V gene are MNHNS and SASEGT. Trimming costs V 2 bases and J 3 bases, and their ends lie 7 bases apart. Sequencing input: glioma tissue, nonneoplastic brain tissue, or PBMCs (not recorded which). The sequence was obtained from a human donor with low-grade glioma or glioblastoma, undergoing nonglioma brain surgery, or in good health (not recorded which). The chain is made from TRBV6-1 and TRBJ2-5; the D gene remains uncertain. The DNA sequence follows: TGTGCCAGCAGTGAAACAAGCGAAGAGACCCAGTACTTC. This is translated as CASSETSEETQYF.